A few counts support the clone carrying this TCR beta chain. This sample is drawn from a study of T cell changes during pregnancy in multiple sclerosis. V shed 2 bases and J shed 7 bases, with 13 bases lying between them. This CDR3 spans 14 amino acids. From germline, CDR1 is SGHRS and CDR2 YFSETQ. TCRdb's table, derived via immunoSEQ multiplex PCR, lists solely in-frame clones and lacks some. The sample includes 60,000 or so clones, less than 95% of them seen just once. This sequence joins TRBV5-1 and TRBJ2-1; a weak D match, TRBD1 (6 bases). This receptor was taken from a female donor in good health, enrolled as a control in a pregnancy study. This specimen consisted of peripheral blood, obtained in the second trimester of pregnancy. The CDR3 region is CASSFQGLDNEQFF. The DNA of the CDR3 is TGCGCCAGCAGCTTCCAGGGGTTGGATAATGAGCAGTTCTTC.